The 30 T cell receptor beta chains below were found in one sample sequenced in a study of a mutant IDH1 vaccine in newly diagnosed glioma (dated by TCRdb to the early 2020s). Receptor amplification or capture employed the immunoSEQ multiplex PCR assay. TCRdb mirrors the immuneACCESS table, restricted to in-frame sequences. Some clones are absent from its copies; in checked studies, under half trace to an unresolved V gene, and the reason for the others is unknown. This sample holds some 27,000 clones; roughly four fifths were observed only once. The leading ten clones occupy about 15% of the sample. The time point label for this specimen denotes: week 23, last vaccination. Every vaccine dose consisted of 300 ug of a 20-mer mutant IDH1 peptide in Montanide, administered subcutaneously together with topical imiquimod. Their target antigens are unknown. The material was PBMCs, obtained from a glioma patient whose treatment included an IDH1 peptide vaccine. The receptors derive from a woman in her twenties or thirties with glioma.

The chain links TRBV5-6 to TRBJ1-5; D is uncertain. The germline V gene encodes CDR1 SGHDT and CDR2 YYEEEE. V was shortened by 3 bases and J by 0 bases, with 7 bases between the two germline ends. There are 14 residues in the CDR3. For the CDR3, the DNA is TGTGCCAGCAGCTCCCAGAGTAGCAATCAGCCCCAGCATTTT. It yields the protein CASSSQSSNQPQHF. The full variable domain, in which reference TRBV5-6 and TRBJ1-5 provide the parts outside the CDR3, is DAGVTQSPTHLIKTRGQQVTLRCSPKSGHDTVSWYQQALGQGPQFIFQYYEEEERQRGNFPDRFSGHQFPNYSSELNVNALLLGDSALYLCASSSQSSNQPQHFGDGTRLSIL.

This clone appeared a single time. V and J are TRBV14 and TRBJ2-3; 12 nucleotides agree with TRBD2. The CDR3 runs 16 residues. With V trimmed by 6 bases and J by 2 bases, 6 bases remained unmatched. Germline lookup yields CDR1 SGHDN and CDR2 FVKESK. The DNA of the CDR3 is TGTGCCAGCAGTCTAGCGGGGGGGAGTACCACAGATACGCAGTATTTT. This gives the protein CASSLAGGSTTDTQYF.

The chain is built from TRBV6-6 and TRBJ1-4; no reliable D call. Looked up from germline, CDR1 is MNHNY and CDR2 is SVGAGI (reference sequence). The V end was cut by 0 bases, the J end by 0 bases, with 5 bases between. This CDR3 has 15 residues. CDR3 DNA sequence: TGTGCCAGCAGTTACTCGGGTGCAACTAATGAAAAACTGTTTTTT. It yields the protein CASSYSGATNEKLFF.

In nucleotides, the CDR3 is TGTGCCAGCAGCGAGGGGGGGGAGACCCAGTACTTC. Its translation: CASSEGGETQYF. The chain joins TRBV5-5 to TRBJ2-5; D may be TRBD2 (7 bases). This CDR3 has 12 amino acids. CDR1 and CDR2 from the germline V gene are SGHKS and YYEKEE (reference sequence). V lost 4 bases and J 5 bases, leaving 9 bases between the germline ends.

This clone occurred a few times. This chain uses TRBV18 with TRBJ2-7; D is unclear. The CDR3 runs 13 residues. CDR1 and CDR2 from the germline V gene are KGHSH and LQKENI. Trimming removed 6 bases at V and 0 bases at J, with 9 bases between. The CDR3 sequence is CASSSRSSYEQYF. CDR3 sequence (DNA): TGTGCCAGCTCCTCCCGAAGCTCCTACGAGCAGTACTTC.

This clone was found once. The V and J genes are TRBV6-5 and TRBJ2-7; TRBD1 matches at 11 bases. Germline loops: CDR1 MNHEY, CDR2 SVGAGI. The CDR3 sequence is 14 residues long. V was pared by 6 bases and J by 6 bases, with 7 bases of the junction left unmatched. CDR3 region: CASSFTGTGGEQYF. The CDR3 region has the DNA TGTGCCAGCAGCTTCACCGGGACAGGGGGCGAGCAGTACTTC.

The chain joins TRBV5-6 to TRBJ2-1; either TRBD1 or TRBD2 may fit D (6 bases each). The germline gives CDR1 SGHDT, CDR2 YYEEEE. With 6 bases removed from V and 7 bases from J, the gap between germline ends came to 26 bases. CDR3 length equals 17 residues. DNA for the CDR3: TGTGCCAGCATCCGCCTGGCGGGACAACCTCCGGTGAATGAGCAGTTCTTC. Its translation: CASIRLAGQPPVNEQFF.

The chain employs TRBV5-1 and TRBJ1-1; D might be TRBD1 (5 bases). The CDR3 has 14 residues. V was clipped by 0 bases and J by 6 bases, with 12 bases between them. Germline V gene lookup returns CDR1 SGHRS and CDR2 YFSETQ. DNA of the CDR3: TGCGCCAGCAGCTTGGGAGGAGGGGAGGCTGAAGCTTTCTTT. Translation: CASSLGGGEAEAFF.

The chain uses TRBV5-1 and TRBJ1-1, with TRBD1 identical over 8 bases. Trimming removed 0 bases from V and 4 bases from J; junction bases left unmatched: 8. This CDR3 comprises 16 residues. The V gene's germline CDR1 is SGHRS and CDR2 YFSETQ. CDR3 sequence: CASSLAQGALFTEAFF. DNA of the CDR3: TGCGCCAGCAGCTTGGCCCAGGGGGCGCTTTTCACTGAAGCTTTCTTT.

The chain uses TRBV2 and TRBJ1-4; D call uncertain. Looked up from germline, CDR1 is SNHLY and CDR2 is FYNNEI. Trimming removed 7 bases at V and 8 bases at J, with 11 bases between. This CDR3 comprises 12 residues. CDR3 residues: CASKRPPEKLFF. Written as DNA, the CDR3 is TGTGCCAGCAAACGACCGCCGGAAAAACTGTTTTTT.

CDR3 residues: CASRLSRTGIYGYTF. In DNA form, the CDR3 reads TGTGCCAGTAGACTTTCTAGGACAGGAATCTATGGCTACACCTTC. The chain links TRBV19 to TRBJ1-2, with 7 bases aligning to TRBD1. The CDR3 extends over 15 amino acids. In germline, CDR1 is LNHDA, CDR2 SQIVND (reference sequence). The junction had 11 bases not matched to a gene; V was cut back by 6 bases and J by 4 bases.

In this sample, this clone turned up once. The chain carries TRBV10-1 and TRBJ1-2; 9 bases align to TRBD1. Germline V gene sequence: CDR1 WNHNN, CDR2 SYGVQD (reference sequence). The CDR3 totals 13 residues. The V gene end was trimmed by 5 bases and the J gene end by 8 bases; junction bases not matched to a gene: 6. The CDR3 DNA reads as TGCGCCAGCAGTCCCGGGACAGGGTTCGGCTACACCTTC. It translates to CASSPGTGFGYTF.

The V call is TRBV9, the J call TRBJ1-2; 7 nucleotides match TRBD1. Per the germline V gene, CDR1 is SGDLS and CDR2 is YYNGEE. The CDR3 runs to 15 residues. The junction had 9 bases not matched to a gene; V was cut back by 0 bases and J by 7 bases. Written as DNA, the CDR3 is TGTGCCAGCAGCGTAGGAGCGACAGGGAACGGTGGCTACACCTTC. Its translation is CASSVGATGNGGYTF.

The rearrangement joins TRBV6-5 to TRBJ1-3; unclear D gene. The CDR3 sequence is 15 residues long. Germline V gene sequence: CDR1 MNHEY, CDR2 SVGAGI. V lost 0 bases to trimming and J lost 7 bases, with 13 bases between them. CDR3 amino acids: CASSYSTARGNTIYF. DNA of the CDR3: TGTGCCAGCAGTTACTCTACGGCTCGAGGTAACACCATATATTTT.

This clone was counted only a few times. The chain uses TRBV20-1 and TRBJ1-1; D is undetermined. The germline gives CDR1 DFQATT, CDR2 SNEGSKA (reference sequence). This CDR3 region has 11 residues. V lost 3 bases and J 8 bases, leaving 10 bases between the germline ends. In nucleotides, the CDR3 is TGCAGTGCTAGTTCTTCGTGGGAAGCTTTCTTT. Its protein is CSASSSWEAFF.

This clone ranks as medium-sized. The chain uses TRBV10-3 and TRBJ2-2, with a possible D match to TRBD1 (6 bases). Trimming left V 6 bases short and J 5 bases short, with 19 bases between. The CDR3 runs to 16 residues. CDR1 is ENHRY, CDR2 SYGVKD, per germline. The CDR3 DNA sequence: TGTGCCATCAGGGCAGGGGCCGCCGGCAGGACCGGGGAGCTGTTTTTT. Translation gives CAIRAGAAGRTGELFF.

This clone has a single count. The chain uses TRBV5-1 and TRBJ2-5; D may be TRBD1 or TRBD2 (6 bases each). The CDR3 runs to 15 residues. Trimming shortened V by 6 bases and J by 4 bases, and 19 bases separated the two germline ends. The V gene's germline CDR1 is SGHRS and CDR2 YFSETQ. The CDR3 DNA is TGCGCCAGCACCTCTGAGGGGGGCCGGGGAGAGACCCAGTACTTC. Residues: CASTSEGGRGETQYF.

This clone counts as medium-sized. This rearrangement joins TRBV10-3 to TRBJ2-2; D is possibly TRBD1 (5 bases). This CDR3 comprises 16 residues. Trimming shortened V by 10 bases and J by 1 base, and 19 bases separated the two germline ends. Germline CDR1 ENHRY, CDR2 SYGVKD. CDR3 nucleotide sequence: TGTGCCACAACCCCCCTCCAGGACATGAACACCGGGGAGCTGTTTTTT. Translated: CATTPLQDMNTGELFF.

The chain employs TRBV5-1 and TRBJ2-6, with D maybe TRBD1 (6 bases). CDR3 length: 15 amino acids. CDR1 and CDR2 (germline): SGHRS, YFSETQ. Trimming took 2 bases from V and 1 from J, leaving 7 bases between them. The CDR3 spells CASSLTGSGANVLTF. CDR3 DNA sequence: TGCGCCAGCAGCTTAACAGGGTCTGGGGCCAACGTCCTGACTTTC.

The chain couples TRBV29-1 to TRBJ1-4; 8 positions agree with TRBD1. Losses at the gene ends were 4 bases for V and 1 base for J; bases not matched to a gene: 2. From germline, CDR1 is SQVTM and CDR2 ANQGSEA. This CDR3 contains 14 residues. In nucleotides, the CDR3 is TGCAGCGTTGGAGACAGGGGAACTAATGAAAAACTGTTTTTT. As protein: CSVGDRGTNEKLFF.

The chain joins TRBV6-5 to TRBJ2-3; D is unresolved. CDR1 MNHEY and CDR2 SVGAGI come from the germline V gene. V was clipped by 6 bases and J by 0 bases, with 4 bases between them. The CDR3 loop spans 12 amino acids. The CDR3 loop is CASRSSTDTQYF. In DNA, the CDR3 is TGTGCCAGCAGGAGTAGCACAGATACGCAGTATTTT.

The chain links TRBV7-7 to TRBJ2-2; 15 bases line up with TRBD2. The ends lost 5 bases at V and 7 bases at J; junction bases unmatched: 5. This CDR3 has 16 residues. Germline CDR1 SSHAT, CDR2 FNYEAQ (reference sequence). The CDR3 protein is CASSPTGLAGGGELFF. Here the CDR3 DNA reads TGTGCCAGCAGCCCAACGGGACTAGCGGGAGGCGGGGAGCTGTTTTTT.

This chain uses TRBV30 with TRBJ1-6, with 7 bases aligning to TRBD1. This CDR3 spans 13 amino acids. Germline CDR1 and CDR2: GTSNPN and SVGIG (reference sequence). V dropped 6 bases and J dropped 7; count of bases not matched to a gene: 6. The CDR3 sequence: CACPRGQNSPLHF. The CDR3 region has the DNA TGTGCCTGCCCTCGGGGACAGAATTCACCCCTCCACTTT.

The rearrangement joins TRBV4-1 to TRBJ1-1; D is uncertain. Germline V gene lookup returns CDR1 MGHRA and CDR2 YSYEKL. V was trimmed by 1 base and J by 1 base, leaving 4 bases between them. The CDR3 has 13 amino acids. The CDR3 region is CASSQATNTEAFF. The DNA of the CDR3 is TGCGCCAGCAGCCAAGCAACGAACACTGAAGCTTTCTTT.

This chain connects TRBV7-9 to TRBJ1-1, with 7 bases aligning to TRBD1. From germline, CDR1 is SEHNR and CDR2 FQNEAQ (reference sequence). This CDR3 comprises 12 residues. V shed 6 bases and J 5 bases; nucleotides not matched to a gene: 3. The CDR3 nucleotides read TGTGCCAGCAGTTCGGACAGGACTGAAGCTTTCTTT. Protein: CASSSDRTEAFF.

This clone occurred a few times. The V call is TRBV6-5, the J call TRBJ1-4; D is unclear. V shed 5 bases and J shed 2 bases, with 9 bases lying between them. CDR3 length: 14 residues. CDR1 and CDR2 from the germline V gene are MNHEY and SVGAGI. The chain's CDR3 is CASSRGWTNEKLFF. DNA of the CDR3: TGTGCCAGCAGTCGAGGGTGGACTAATGAAAAACTGTTTTTT.

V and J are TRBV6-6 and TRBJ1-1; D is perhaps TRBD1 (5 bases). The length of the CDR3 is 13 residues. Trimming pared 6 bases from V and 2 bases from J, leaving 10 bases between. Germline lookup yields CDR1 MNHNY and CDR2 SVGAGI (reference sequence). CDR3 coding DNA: TGTGCCAGCAGACGTCAGGGAAACACTGAAGCTTTCTTT. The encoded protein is CASRRQGNTEAFF.

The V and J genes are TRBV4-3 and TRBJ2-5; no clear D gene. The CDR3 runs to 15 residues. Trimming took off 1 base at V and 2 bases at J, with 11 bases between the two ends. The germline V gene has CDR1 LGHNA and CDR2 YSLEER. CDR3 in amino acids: CASSQGTGLQETQYF. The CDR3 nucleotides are TGCGCCAGCAGCCAAGGAACGGGCCTACAAGAGACCCAGTACTTC.

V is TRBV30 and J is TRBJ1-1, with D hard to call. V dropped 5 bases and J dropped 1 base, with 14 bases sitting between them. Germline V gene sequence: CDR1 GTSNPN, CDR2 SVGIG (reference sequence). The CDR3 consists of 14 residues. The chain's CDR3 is CAWGRGWGNTEAFF. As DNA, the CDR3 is TGTGCCTGGGGTCGCGGGTGGGGGAACACTGAAGCTTTCTTT.

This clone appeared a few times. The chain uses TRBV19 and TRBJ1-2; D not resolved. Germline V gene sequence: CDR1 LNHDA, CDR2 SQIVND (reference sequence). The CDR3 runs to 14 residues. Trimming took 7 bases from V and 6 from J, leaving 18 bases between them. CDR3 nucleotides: TGTGCCAGTATTATTGAGGGAAAAACGGATGGCTACACCTTC. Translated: CASIIEGKTDGYTF.